The clone carrying this TCR beta chain was seen more than once but under ten times. As yet, its antigen is unknown. V lost 4 bases to trimming and J lost 5 bases, with 20 bases between them. This CDR3 contains 16 residues. In germline, CDR1 is ENHRY, CDR2 SYGVKD. Researchers amplified the TCR beta CDR3 regions from RNA transcripts. A first-round RT-PCR of the TCR CDR3 used the HTBI primer set. Using its own MiXCR run on the multiplex PCR reads, TCRdb lists one record per CDR3 protein. The sample carries over 650,000 distinct CDR3 sequences, 16% recorded once. The data originate from a study of T cells in Graves' hyperthyroidism and ophthalmopathy. General study findings and limits: Model output signaled ophthalmopathy a median approximately six months ahead of onset.

10 ml fresh peripheral blood yielded the PBMCs. The specimen was blood. This clonotype originated in a man between 18 and 35 years old with Graves' hyperthyroidism. V usage is TRBV10-3 and J usage is TRBJ2-5; D possibly matches TRBD1 or TRBD2 (7 bases each). The CDR3 sequence is CAISAQGGRALETQYF. For the CDR3, the DNA is TGTGCCATCAGTGCCCAGGGGGGGAGGGCCTTGGAGACCCAGTACTTC.